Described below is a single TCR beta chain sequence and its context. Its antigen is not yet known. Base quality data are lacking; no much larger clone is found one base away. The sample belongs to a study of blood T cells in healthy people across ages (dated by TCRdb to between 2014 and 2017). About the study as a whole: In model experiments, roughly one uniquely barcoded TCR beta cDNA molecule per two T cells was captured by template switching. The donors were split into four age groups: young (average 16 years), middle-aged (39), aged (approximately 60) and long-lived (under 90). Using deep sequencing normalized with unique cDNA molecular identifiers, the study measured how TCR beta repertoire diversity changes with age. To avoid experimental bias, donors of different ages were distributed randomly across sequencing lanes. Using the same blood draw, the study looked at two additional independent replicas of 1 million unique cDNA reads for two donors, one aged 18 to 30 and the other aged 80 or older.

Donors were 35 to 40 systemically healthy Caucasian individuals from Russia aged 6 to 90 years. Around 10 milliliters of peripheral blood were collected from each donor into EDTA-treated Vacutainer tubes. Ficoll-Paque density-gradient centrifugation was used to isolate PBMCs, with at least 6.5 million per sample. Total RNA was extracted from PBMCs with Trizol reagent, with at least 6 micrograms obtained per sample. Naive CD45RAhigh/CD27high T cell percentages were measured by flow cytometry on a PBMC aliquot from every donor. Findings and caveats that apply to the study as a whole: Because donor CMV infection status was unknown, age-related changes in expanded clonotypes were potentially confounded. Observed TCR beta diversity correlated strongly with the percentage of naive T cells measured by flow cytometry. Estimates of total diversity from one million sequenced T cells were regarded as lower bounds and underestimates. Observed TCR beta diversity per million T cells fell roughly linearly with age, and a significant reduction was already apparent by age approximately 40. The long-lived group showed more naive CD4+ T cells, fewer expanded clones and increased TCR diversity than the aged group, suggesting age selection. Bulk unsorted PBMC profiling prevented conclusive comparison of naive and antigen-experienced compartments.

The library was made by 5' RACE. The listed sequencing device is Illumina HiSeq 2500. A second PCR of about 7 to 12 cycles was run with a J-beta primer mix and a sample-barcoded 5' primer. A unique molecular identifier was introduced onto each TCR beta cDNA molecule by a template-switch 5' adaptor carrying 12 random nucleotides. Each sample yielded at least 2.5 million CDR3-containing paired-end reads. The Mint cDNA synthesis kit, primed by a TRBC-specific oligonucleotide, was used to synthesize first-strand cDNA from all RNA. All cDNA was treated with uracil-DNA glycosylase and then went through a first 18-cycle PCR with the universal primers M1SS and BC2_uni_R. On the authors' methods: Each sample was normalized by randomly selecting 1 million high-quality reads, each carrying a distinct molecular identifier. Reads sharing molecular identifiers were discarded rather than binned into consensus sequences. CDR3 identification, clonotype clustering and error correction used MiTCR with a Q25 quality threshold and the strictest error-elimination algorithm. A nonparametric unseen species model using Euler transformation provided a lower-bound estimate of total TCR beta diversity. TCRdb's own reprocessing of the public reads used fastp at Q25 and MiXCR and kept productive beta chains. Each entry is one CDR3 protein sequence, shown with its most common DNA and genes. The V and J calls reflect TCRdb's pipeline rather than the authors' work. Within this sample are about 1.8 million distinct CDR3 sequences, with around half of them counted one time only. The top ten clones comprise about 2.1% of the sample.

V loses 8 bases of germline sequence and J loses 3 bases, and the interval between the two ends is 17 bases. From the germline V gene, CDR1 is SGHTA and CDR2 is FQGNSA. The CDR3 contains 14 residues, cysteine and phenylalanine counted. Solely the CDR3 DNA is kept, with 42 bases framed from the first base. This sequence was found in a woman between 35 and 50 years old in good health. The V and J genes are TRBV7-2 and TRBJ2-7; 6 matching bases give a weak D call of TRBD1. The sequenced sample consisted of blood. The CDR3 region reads CASGQTRTDYEQYF. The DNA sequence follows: TGTGCCAGCGGCCAAACGAGGACAGACTACGAGCAGTACTTC.